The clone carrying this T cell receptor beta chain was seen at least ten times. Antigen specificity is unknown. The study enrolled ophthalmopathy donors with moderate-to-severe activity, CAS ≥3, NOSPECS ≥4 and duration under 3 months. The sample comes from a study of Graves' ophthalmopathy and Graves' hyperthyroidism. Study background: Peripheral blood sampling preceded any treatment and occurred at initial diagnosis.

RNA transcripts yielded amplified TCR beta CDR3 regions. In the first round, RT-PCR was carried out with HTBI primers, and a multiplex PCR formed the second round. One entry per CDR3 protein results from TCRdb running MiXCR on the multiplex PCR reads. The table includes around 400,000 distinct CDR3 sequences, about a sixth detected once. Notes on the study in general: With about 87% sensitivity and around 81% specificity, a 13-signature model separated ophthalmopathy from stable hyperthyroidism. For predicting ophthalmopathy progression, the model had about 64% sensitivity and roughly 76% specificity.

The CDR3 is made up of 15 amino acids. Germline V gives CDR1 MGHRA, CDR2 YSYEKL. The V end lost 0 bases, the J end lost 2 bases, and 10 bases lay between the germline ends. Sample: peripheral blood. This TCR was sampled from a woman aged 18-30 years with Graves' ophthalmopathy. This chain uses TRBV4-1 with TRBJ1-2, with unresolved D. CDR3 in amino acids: CASSQEAGPNYGYTF. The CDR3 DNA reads TGCGCCAGCAGCCAAGAGGCGGGCCCAAACTATGGCTACACCTTC.